This T cell receptor (beta chain) came from a study of blood T cell repertoires in COVID-19. The V gene's germline CDR1 is LNHDA and CDR2 SQIVND (reference sequence). This CDR3 region has 15 residues. Trimming stripped 4 bases from V and 7 bases from J, with 19 bases between. In the original processing: Amplification of reference gene primers was used by the study to estimate nucleated cell counts. Measured with immunoSEQ multiplex PCR; TCRdb has only the in-frame clones, and not every one. V, J and clone size were drawn from that table, and D and trimming were deduced from the DNA. Of 110,000 or so clones in the sample, around 89% are singletons; the top ten hold 4.6%.

Sequenced sample: peripheral blood. The chain links TRBV19 to TRBJ1-2; D is possibly TRBD1 (5 bases). This TCR was sampled from a woman between 45 and 60 years old with acute or convalescent COVID-19. The CDR3 nucleotides read TGTGCCAGTAGTAGAGGCGAGTGGCAGGGCGGTGGCTACACCTTC. Residues: CASSRGEWQGGGYTF.